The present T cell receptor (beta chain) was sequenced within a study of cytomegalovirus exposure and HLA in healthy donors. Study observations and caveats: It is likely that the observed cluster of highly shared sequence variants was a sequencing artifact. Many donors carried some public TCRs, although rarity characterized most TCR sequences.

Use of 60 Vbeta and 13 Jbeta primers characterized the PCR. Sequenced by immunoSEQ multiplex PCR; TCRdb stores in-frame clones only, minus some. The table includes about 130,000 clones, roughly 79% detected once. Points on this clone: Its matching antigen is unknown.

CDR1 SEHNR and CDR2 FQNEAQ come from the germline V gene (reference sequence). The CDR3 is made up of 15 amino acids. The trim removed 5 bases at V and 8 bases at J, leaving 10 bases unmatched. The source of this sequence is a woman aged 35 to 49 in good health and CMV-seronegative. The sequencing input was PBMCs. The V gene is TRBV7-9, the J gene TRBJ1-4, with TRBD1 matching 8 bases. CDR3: CASSPGQGVWEKLFF. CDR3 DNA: TGTGCCAGCAGCCCCGGACAGGGCGTATGGGAAAAACTGTTTTTT. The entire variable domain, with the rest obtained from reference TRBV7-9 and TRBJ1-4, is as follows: DTGVSQNPRHKITKRGQNVTFRCDPISEHNRLYWYRQTLGQGPEFLTYFQNEAQLEKSRLLSDRFSAERPKGSFSTLEIQRTEQGDSAMYLCASSPGQGVWEKLFFGSGTQLSVL.